One sample yielded the 19 T cell receptor beta chains listed below, sequenced in a study of memory CD4+ T cells and cytomegalovirus serostatus. Single viable CD3+CD4+CD8-CD45RO+ cells were sorted as the memory CD4+ T cells. Clones were sequenced by immunoSEQ multiplex PCR, and TCRdb holds only the in-frame ones, with some missing. Here the sample spans tens of thousands of clones, 75% to 85% being singletons. Sequencing used memory CD4+ T cells from blood. All receptors derive from an adult in good health and CMV-seronegative.

This clone was detected a few times. The chain combines TRBV5-1 with TRBJ1-2; 7 bases map to TRBD1. The ends lost 7 bases at V and 2 bases at J; junction bases unmatched: 8. The CDR3 runs to 14 residues. Germline values: CDR1 SGHRS, CDR2 YFSETQ. The CDR3 DNA follows: TGCGCCAGCGGCCTGACAGGGCTCAACTATGGCTACACCTTC. Amino acid sequence: CASGLTGLNYGYTF.

The count of this clone is one. The rearrangement joins TRBV4-1 to TRBJ1-1; the D gene is possibly TRBD1 (5 bases). Trimming pared 9 bases from V and 0 bases from J, leaving 20 bases between. Germline CDR1 reads MGHRA; CDR2 reads YSYEKL. The CDR3 totals 16 residues. CDR3 protein: CASRLGLTSMNTEAFF. In DNA form, the CDR3 reads TGCGCCAGTCGCTTGGGGCTCACCTCTATGAACACTGAAGCTTTCTTT.

The V call is TRBV6-1, the J call TRBJ1-2, with 7 bases matching TRBD1. Germline V gene lookup returns CDR1 MNHNS and CDR2 SASEGT. CDR3 length: 15 amino acids. V was pared by 1 base and J by 4 bases, with 6 bases of the junction left unmatched. The CDR3 protein is CASSEDPTGLYGYTF. The CDR3 nucleotides read TGTGCCAGCAGTGAAGACCCGACAGGGCTCTATGGCTACACCTTC.

CDR3 amino acids: CASSRLAGGLDTQYF. The CDR3 nucleotides are TGTGCCAGCAGCCGACTAGCGGGGGGGCTTGATACGCAGTATTTT. The chain has TRBV7-9 and TRBJ2-3, with 14 positions matching TRBD2. Germline CDR1 reads SEHNR; CDR2 reads FQNEAQ (reference sequence). The junction had 4 bases not matched to a gene; V was cut back by 5 bases and J by 6 bases. The CDR3 length is 15 residues.

This clone has only a few counts. The chain carries TRBV6-4 and TRBJ1-1; no firm D call. This CDR3 is 13 amino acids long. The V end lost 5 bases, the J end lost 0 bases, and 7 bases lay between the germline ends. Germline loops: CDR1 MRHNA, CDR2 SNTAGT. The CDR3 protein is CASSLEVNTEAFF. The CDR3 DNA reads TGTGCCAGCAGTCTCGAAGTGAACACTGAAGCTTTCTTT.

The chain employs TRBV6-5 and TRBJ1-1; the D is unclear. The CDR3 is 14 residues long. Germline-derived CDR1 and CDR2 are MNHEY and SVGAGI. Trimming removed 2 bases at V and 5 bases at J, with 12 bases between. The chain's CDR3 is CASSYEGYRTEAFF. CDR3 DNA sequence: TGTGCCAGCAGTTACGAGGGTTATAGGACTGAAGCTTTCTTT.

In this sample, this clone turned up once. At one boundary the junction diverges from the germline segment, which might be a read error. This sequence joins TRBV5-8 and TRBJ1-6; D remains unclear. The CDR3 is 14 amino acids. Per the germline V gene, CDR1 is SGHTS and CDR2 is YDEGEE. The CDR3 DNA is TGTGCCAGCAGGGTGGGGTCCTTTAATTCACCCCTCCACTTT. Translating it yields CASRVGSFNSPLHF.

This chain joins TRBV5-1 and TRBJ1-1; D perhaps matches TRBD1 (6 bases). This CDR3 spans 14 amino acids. V shed 4 bases and J shed 4 bases, with 14 bases lying between them. CDR1 and CDR2 (germline): SGHRS, YFSETQ. The CDR3 bases are TGCGCCAGCAGCCCCCTGGGGGGCGTCACTGAAGCTTTCTTT. Encoded protein: CASSPLGGVTEAFF.

In its sample, this clone ranks as medium-sized (0.01 to 0.1%). The rearrangement joins TRBV19 to TRBJ1-2; no firm D call. The CDR3 has 13 residues. The germline gives CDR1 LNHDA, CDR2 SQIVND (reference sequence). V was clipped by 7 bases and J by 4 bases, with 13 bases between them. The chain's CDR3 is CASTRGGLYGYTF. DNA of the CDR3: TGTGCCAGTACTCGGGGAGGGCTCTATGGCTACACCTTC. The full variable domain, in which reference TRBV19 and TRBJ1-2 provide the parts outside the CDR3, is DGGITQSPKYLFRKEGQNVTLSCEQNLNHDAMYWYRQDPGQGLRLIYYSQIVNDFQKGDIAEGYSVSREKKESFPLTVTSAQKNPTAFYLCASTRGGLYGYTFGSGTRLTVV.

This clone was observed a few times. The CDR3, as DNA: TGTGCCAGCAGTGTACTGGACAGGGGAGCCAAAAACATTCAGTACTTC. Translation gives CASSVLDRGAKNIQYF. This sequence joins TRBV2 and TRBJ2-4, with 9 bases that match TRBD1. V lost 4 bases to trimming and J lost 0 bases; unmatched junction nucleotides: 4. Germline values: CDR1 SNHLY, CDR2 FYNNEI. The length of the CDR3 is 16 residues.

This clone was picked up one time. This chain uses TRBV5-6 with TRBJ2-3, with TRBD1 matching over 9 bases. The CDR3 is made up of 13 amino acids. The V and J ends lost 4 bases and 5 bases, in that order; junction bases with no gene match: 2. From germline, CDR1 is SGHDT and CDR2 YYEEEE. CDR3 bases: TGTGCCAGCAGCCGGGACAGGGAAGATACGCAGTATTTT. Its protein is CASSRDREDTQYF.

The chain has TRBV7-8 and TRBJ1-6; TRBD1 is a possible D gene (5 bases). The V gene lost 1 base and the J gene lost 0 bases, with 13 bases spanning the gap. CDR3 size: 18 residues. Germline V lookup: CDR1 SGHVS, CDR2 FQNEAQ. The CDR3 DNA is TGTGCCAGCAGCTTAGTATCCCAGGGAAGCTCCTATAATTCACCCCTCCACTTT. It specifies CASSLVSQGSSYNSPLHF.

The chain recombines TRBV5-1 with TRBJ1-1; 11 bases line up with TRBD1. Trimming at V came to 4 bases and at J to 1 base, leaving 3 bases not matched to a gene. The CDR3 spans 15 residues. In germline, CDR1 is SGHRS, CDR2 YFSETQ. CDR3 protein: CASSPGQGANTEAFF. In nucleotides, the CDR3 is TGCGCCAGCAGCCCCGGACAGGGGGCGAACACTGAAGCTTTCTTT.

The gene calls are TRBV7-9 and TRBJ1-1; D not resolved. The germline V and J ends were trimmed by 5 bases and 4 bases, with 17 bases remaining between them. Germline CDR1 and CDR2: SEHNR and FQNEAQ (reference sequence). The CDR3 runs to 15 residues. The CDR3 bases are TGTGCCAGCAGCCTCAGAGCCGTGTACGGCACTGAAGCTTTCTTT. This translates into CASSLRAVYGTEAFF.

This clone has a single count. The J gene is TRBJ1-4, the V gene TRBV11-2; the D is unclear. This CDR3 comprises 15 residues. Germline V gene data show CDR1 as SGHAT and CDR2 as FQNNGV. Trimming cost V 5 bases and J 3 bases, with 13 bases left between them. This chain's CDR3 is CASSPGKQPNEKLFF. The CDR3 DNA is TGTGCCAGCAGCCCGGGGAAGCAACCTAATGAAAAACTGTTTTTT. Full variable domain (rest looked up from reference TRBV11-2 and TRBJ1-4): EAGVAQSPRYKIIEKRQSVAFWCNPISGHATLYWYQQILGQGPKLLIQFQNNGVVDDSQLPKDRFSAERLKGVDSTLKIQPAKLEDSAVYLCASSPGKQPNEKLFFGSGTQLSVL.

V usage is TRBV29-1 and J usage is TRBJ1-2; D ambiguous. The CDR3 is 12 residues long. Germline V gene lookup returns CDR1 SQVTM and CDR2 ANQGSEA. V lost 1 base, J lost 8 bases, and 11 bases lay in between. As DNA, the CDR3 is TGCAGCGTTGAAGGGGCCCTTAGGGGCTACACCTTC. This sequence encodes CSVEGALRGYTF.

The CDR3 is CASTLVKGRSSYNSPLHF. The DNA for the CDR3 is TGTGCCAGCACCCTGGTTAAGGGTCGGAGCTCCTATAATTCACCCCTCCACTTT. The rearrangement uses TRBV2 and TRBJ1-6; unclear D gene. This CDR3 has 18 residues. Germline V CDR1 and CDR2: SNHLY, FYNNEI. Deletions cut 7 bases from V and 0 bases from J, with 19 bases between. Together with reference TRBV2 and TRBJ1-6, the CDR3 gives the full variable domain: EPEVTQTPSHQVTQMGQEVILRCVPISNHLYFYWYRQILGQKVEFLVSFYNNEISEKSEIFDDQFSVERPDGSNFTLKIRSTKLEDSAMYFCASTLVKGRSSYNSPLHFGNGTRLTVT.

This sequence joins TRBV7-2 and TRBJ2-7, with D possibly being TRBD1 (5 bases). The CDR3 contains 14 residues. V lost 5 bases to trimming and J lost 0 bases, with 11 bases between them. Germline V CDR1 and CDR2: SGHTA, FQGNSA. The CDR3 bases are TGTGCCAGCAGCACCAGGCAGGGCTCCTACGAGCAGTACTTC. It codes for CASSTRQGSYEQYF.

The chain has TRBV30 and TRBJ2-5; 14 bases are a match to TRBD2. Trimming removed 1 base from V and 5 bases from J; junction bases left unmatched: 3. The CDR3 totals 15 residues. CDR1 and CDR2 from the germline V gene are GTSNPN and SVGIG (reference sequence). DNA of the CDR3: TGTGCCTGGAGTGCGGGACTAGCGGGGGTGGAGACCCAGTACTTC. This sequence encodes CAWSAGLAGVETQYF.